A selection of T cell receptor beta chains follows, all from one sample in a study of response to subunit inactivated influenza vaccine. Using its own MiXCR run on the RT-PCR reads, TCRdb lists one record per CDR3 protein. The sample consists of 280,000 or so distinct CDR3 sequences, 20% to 25% of them appearing once. Here the sequenced sample was PBMCs from blood, taken about 20 months after vaccination. These receptors were taken from a man between 50 and 75 years old who received an inactivated influenza vaccine. Both conserved end residues are part of each CDR3.

V gene: TRBV11-2
J gene: TRBJ2-7
CDR3 protein: CASTMRGNSYEQYF

V gene: TRBV5-1
J gene: TRBJ2-3
CDR3 protein: CASSLTSGGPDTQYF

V gene: TRBV7-9
J gene: TRBJ2-1
CDR3 protein: CASSPHLSKGAYNEQFF

V gene: TRBV4-2
J gene: TRBJ2-3
CDR3 protein: CASSQDRTGTDTQYF

V gene: TRBV2
J gene: TRBJ1-4
CDR3 protein: CASKNGLSNEKLFF

V gene: TRBV12-3/TRBV12-4
J gene: TRBJ2-5
CDR3 protein: CASSPEGGGGETQYF

V gene: TRBV6-2/TRBV6-3
J gene: TRBJ2-7
CDR3 protein: CASNSNFYEQYF

V gene: TRBV4-3
J gene: TRBJ1-6
CDR3 protein: CASSTRDGYNSPLHF

V gene: TRBV4-1
J gene: TRBJ2-2
CDR3 protein: CASSQGILNTGELFF

V gene: TRBV7-2
J gene: TRBJ2-3
CDR3 protein: CASSYRATLIADTQYF

V gene: TRBV4-2
J gene: TRBJ1-3
CDR3 protein: CASSPEPRSSGNTIYF

V gene: TRBV20-1
J gene: TRBJ1-5
CDR3 protein: CSARDPWRQRSNQPQHF

V gene: TRBV10-3
J gene: TRBJ2-2
CDR3 protein: CAISGGASRTGELFF

V gene: TRBV7-9
J gene: TRBJ1-5
CDR3 protein: CASSSTGGGSTQHF

V gene: TRBV4-3
J gene: TRBJ2-7
CDR3 protein: CASSQVSEVRYEQYF